This T cell receptor beta chain appears in the sequencing data of a study of multiple sclerosis patients with progressive multifocal leukoencephalopathy. The CDR3 contains 15 residues. Germline loops: CDR1 MNHEY, CDR2 SVGAGI. Trimming pared 0 bases from V and 2 bases from J, leaving 7 bases between. Documented time point: time of PML onset. TCRdb's copy holds only in-frame clones and misses some; the assay was immunoSEQ multiplex PCR. The sample records 31,000 or so clones, roughly 89% being singletons. The clonotype was recovered from a woman in her thirties or forties with progressive multifocal leukoencephalopathy. The sequences come from PBMCs, collected from a patient treated with natalizumab. J is TRBJ1-4 and V is TRBV6-5; the D is unclear. For the CDR3, the DNA is TGTGCCAGCAGTTACTCCGGTGGGACTAATGAAAAACTGTTTTTT. Translating it yields CASSYSGGTNEKLFF.